One sample yielded the 12 T cell receptor beta chains listed below, sequenced in a study of control samples from healthy donors and cancer patients. The protocol was immunoSEQ multiplex PCR, while the TCRdb copy is restricted to in-frame clones and leaves out a portion. The sample has 110,000 or so clones; about 87% are singletons. The sequencing sample was made of blood. These receptors all stem from a man between 25 and 39 years old in good health.

This clone occurred a few times. The chain combines TRBV7-2 with TRBJ2-3; 11 bases align to TRBD2. With 4 bases clipped from V and 3 bases from J, the junction kept 6 bases outside the gene matches. This CDR3 has 16 residues. Looked up from germline, CDR1 is SGHTA and CDR2 is FQGNSA. The CDR3 DNA follows: TGTGCCAGCAGCTCCCCTAGCGGGGGGTTGACAGATACGCAGTATTTT. The encoded protein is CASSSPSGGLTDTQYF.

V and J are TRBV12-3 or TRBV12-4 and TRBJ2-3; perhaps TRBD2 as D (6 bases). Trimming cost V 6 bases and J 11 bases, with 15 bases left between them. The CDR3 contains 12 residues. The CDR3, as DNA: TGTGCCAGCAGCCCGTCTGGGGGGAGGCAGTATTTT. It is translated as CASSPSGGRQYF.

This chain uses TRBV2 with TRBJ2-7, with D perhaps matching TRBD1 or TRBD2 (5 bases each). The V end lost 6 bases, the J end lost 2 bases, and 11 bases lay between the germline ends. CDR3 length: 13 residues. Germline CDR1 SNHLY, CDR2 FYNNEI. The CDR3 nucleotides are TGTGCCAGCAGAGGGGACCTCACCTACGAGCAGTACTTC. Protein sequence: CASRGDLTYEQYF.

The chain is built from TRBV6-6 and TRBJ1-5; 7 bases fit TRBD1. The V segment lost 6 bases and the J segment 0 bases; nucleotides outside the gene matches: 8. The length of the CDR3 is 16 residues. CDR1 MNHNY and CDR2 SVGAGI come from the germline V gene (reference sequence). CDR3 amino acids: CASSSRDRNSNQPQHF. In DNA, the CDR3 is TGTGCCAGCAGCTCTCGGGACAGAAATAGCAATCAGCCCCAGCATTTT.

The genes are TRBV5-1 and TRBJ2-1; D gene uncertain. Germline lookup yields CDR1 SGHRS and CDR2 YFSETQ. Trimming left V 2 bases short and J 6 bases short, with 9 bases between. This CDR3 region has 13 residues. DNA of the CDR3: TGCGCCAGCAGCTTAAACCCGTTCAATGAGCAGTTCTTC. Translating gives CASSLNPFNEQFF.

This clone was found a few times. The V call is TRBV6-2 or TRBV6-3, the J call TRBJ1-2; D not certain. Deletions cut 5 bases from V and 4 bases from J, with 11 bases between. CDR1 and CDR2 (germline): MNHEY, SVGEGT. The CDR3 is made up of 13 amino acids. CDR3 DNA sequence: TGTGCCAGCAGTCCGCAGGCTATCTATGGCTACACCTTC. Protein sequence: CASSPQAIYGYTF.

The rearrangement joins TRBV9 to TRBJ2-4, with D maybe TRBD1 (6 bases). Germline CDR1 is SGDLS and CDR2 is YYNGEE. The CDR3 covers 14 residues. The V end was cut by 3 bases, the J end by 8 bases, with 15 bases between. CDR3 sequence (DNA): TGTGCCAGCAGCGCCGAGGGGGTGAGGGACATTCAGTACTTC. Translating gives CASSAEGVRDIQYF.

J is TRBJ1-6 and V is TRBV3-1 (or the pseudogene TRBV3-2); no reliable D call. Trimming took 4 bases from V and 12 from J, leaving 16 bases between them. The CDR3 totals 14 residues. The germline V gene has CDR1 LGHDT and CDR2 YNNKEL (reference sequence). CDR3 sequence: CASSRQDMRGPLHF. DNA of the CDR3: TGTGCCAGCAGCCGGCAAGATATGAGAGGACCCCTCCACTTT.

The rearrangement links TRBV19 to TRBJ1-5; TRBD1 might be the D (5 bases). The CDR3 is 15 amino acids. Germline V CDR1 and CDR2: LNHDA, SQIVND (reference sequence). V shed 1 base and J shed 5 bases, with 12 bases lying between them. The CDR3 nucleotides read TGTGCCAGTAGTATAGGGCAGGGATGGGATCAGCCCCAGCATTTT. This gives the protein CASSIGQGWDQPQHF.

V usage is TRBV10-2 and J usage is TRBJ1-5; D ambiguous. Trimming took off 11 bases at V and 7 bases at J, with 18 bases between the two ends. The CDR3 covers 13 residues. Germline V gene lookup returns CDR1 WSHSY and CDR2 SAAADI. CDR3 sequence: CASEPGLGQPQHF. CDR3 nucleotide sequence: TGCGCCTCGGAACCAGGCCTCGGGCAGCCCCAGCATTTT.

The V and J genes are TRBV7-8 and TRBJ1-1; perhaps TRBD1 as D (6 bases). V was shortened by 5 bases and J by 2 bases, with 9 bases between the two germline ends. The CDR3 runs 13 residues. Germline lookup yields CDR1 SGHVS and CDR2 FQNEAQ. The CDR3: CASSVQGNTEAFF. The CDR3, as DNA: TGTGCCAGCAGCGTACAGGGTAACACTGAAGCTTTCTTT. The full variable domain, rest sourced from reference TRBV7-8 and TRBJ1-1, is GAGVSQSPRYKVAKRGQDVALRCDPISGHVSLFWYQQALGQGPEFLTYFQNEAQLDKSGLPSDRFFAERPEGSVSTLKIQRTQQEDSAVYLCASSVQGNTEAFFGQGTRLTVV.

The J gene is TRBJ2-7, the V gene TRBV4-1, with 11 bases identical to TRBD2. CDR1 and CDR2 from the germline V gene are MGHRA and YSYEKL. The V and J ends lost 0 bases and 0 bases, in that order; junction bases with no gene match: 1. CDR3 length equals 16 residues. In DNA, the CDR3 is TGCGCCAGCAGCCAAGAACTAGCGGGGGTCTCCTACGAGCAGTACTTC. As protein: CASSQELAGVSYEQYF.